The 13 T cell receptor beta chains given below trace back to one sample, sequenced in a study of identical twins. Each CDR3 protein gets one entry after TCRdb re-called the 5' RACE reads with MiXCR. Among some 460,000 distinct CDR3 sequences listed, approximately 14% were seen once. This sample also appeared in a second study, on yellow fever vaccine responses in identical twins.

The source material was CD4+ T cells sorted from blood. The source is a woman between 18 and 29 years old in good health.

This clonotype showed up just a few times. The J gene is TRBJ2-3, the V gene TRBV10-3, with D tentatively TRBD2 (5 bases). Deletions cut 2 bases from V and 10 bases from J, with 13 bases between. The CDR3 has 13 residues. Germline CDR1 is ENHRY and CDR2 is SYGVKD. CDR3 DNA sequence: TGTGCCATCAGTGAGAGTGCGGGCCCGGCGCAGTATTTT. Its protein is CAISESAGPAQYF.

The chain is built from TRBV6-1 and TRBJ2-1; D not certain. This CDR3 comprises 10 residues. Germline loops: CDR1 MNHNS, CDR2 SASEGT. Between the trimmed V and J ends, which lost 2 bases and 12 bases, there was a span of 5 bases. The CDR3: CASSEKRQFF. CDR3 nucleotide sequence: TGTGCCAGCAGTGAAAAACGGCAGTTCTTC.

The rearrangement uses TRBV15 and TRBJ1-5, with D hard to call. The CDR3 has 13 residues. Trimming removed 0 bases from V and 4 bases from J, with 4 bases in between. CDR1 and CDR2 (germline): LNHNV, YYDKDF (reference sequence). In DNA form, the CDR3 reads TGTGCCACCAGCAGAGAGGGGAATCAGCCCCAGCATTTT. Protein: CATSREGNQPQHF. The full variable domain, with the rest looked up from reference TRBV15 and TRBJ1-5, is DAMVIQNPRYQVTQFGKPVTLSCSQTLNHNVMYWYQQKSSQAPKLLFHYYDKDFNNEADTPDNFQSRRPNTSFCFLDIRSPGLGDTAMYLCATSREGNQPQHFGDGTRLSIL.

This clonotype was seen a handful of times. The chain carries TRBV7-2 and TRBJ2-7; a weak D match, TRBD2 (5 bases). Trimming removed 1 base from V and 6 bases from J, with 16 bases in between. Per germline, CDR1 SGHTA and CDR2 FQGNSA. The CDR3 consists of 15 residues. Written as DNA, the CDR3 is TGTGCCAGCAGCTTAGGAATAGATCCCCGGGGCGAGCAGTACTTC. It translates to CASSLGIDPRGEQYF.

On this clonotype itself: One end of the junction is discordant with germline, which a read error may explain. V gene TRBV10-3 combines with J gene TRBJ2-1; D may be TRBD2 (7 bases). The CDR3 loop spans 14 amino acids. Germline CDR1 is ENHRY and CDR2 is SYGVKD. Here the CDR3 reads CAIRELEGGGEQFF. The CDR3 nucleotides read TGTGCCATCAGGGAGTTAGAGGGAGGGGGTGAGCAGTTCTTC.

This chain joins TRBV5-4 and TRBJ2-3; tentatively, D is TRBD1 (5 bases). Trimming pared 1 base from V and 0 bases from J, leaving 9 bases between. The CDR3 is 15 residues long. CDR1 is SGHNT, CDR2 YYREEE, per germline (reference sequence). The CDR3 DNA is TGTGCCAGCAGCTTGTCGCAGGGAAGCACAGATACGCAGTATTTT. Its protein product is CASSLSQGSTDTQYF.

V gene TRBV11-2 combines with J gene TRBJ2-6; 8 bases align to TRBD1. Germline CDR1 reads SGHAT; CDR2 reads FQNNGV. J gave up 4 bases and V 2 bases, and 13 bases lay outside the gene matches. The CDR3 has 19 amino acids. Written as DNA, the CDR3 is TGTGCCAGCAGCTTATTTTTGGGGCAGGGGGCTGGGGGGGCCAACGTCCTGACTTTC. Protein: CASSLFLGQGAGGANVLTF. Drawing the rest from reference TRBV11-2 and TRBJ2-6, the complete variable domain is EAGVAQSPRYKIIEKRQSVAFWCNPISGHATLYWYQQILGQGPKLLIQFQNNGVVDDSQLPKDRFSAERLKGVDSTLKIQPAKLEDSAVYLCASSLFLGQGAGGANVLTFGAGSRLTVL.

The chain is built from TRBV25-1 and TRBJ2-7, with 8 bases fitting TRBD2. After removal of 5 bases from V and 9 bases from J, the junction contained 18 bases not matched to a gene. The V gene's germline CDR1 is MGHDK and CDR2 SYGVNS. The CDR3 spans 16 residues. In nucleotides, the CDR3 is TGTGCCAGCAGTCCCCCGGGAGGGGCGGGAGGCTTCGGGCAGTACTTC. Translated: CASSPPGGAGGFGQYF.

The table lists this clonotype with many counts. The V call is TRBV14, the J call TRBJ2-7, with 8 bases fitting TRBD1. CDR3 length equals 14 residues. Germline V gene sequence: CDR1 SGHDN, CDR2 FVKESK. Trimming at V came to 3 bases and at J to 3 bases, leaving 4 bases not matched to a gene. The CDR3 is CASSQGQVNYEQYF. The CDR3 DNA sequence: TGTGCCAGCAGCCAGGGACAGGTTAACTACGAGCAGTACTTC.

V usage is TRBV5-1 and J usage is TRBJ2-2; 7 positions agree with TRBD2. CDR1 and CDR2 from the germline V gene are SGHRS and YFSETQ. The V gene end was trimmed by 4 bases and the J gene end by 0 bases; junction bases not matched to a gene: 9. The CDR3 is 17 residues long. Here the CDR3 DNA reads TGCGCCAGCAGCCTCCTCCGGCGGGGGTCGAACACCGGGGAGCTGTTTTTT. Translating it yields CASSLLRRGSNTGELFF. The whole variable domain, remainder taken from reference TRBV5-1 and TRBJ2-2, is KAGVTQTPRYLIKTRGQQVTLSCSPISGHRSVSWYQQTPGQGLQFLFEYFSETQRNKGNFPGRFSGRQFSNSRSEMNVSTLELGDSALYLCASSLLRRGSNTGELFFGEGSRLTVL.

This clonotype was observed a handful of times. The CDR3: CASSTRPGLQTGYLNIQYF. The DNA for the CDR3 is TGTGCCAGCAGCACCCGACCAGGCCTCCAAACAGGTTATTTAAACATTCAGTACTTC. The chain uses TRBV21-1 and TRBJ2-4; the table's D call TRBD1 went unverified against the DNA. TRBV21-1 is tagged as a pseudogene. The CDR3 extends over 19 amino acids.

This clonotype occurred a few times. The chain carries TRBV6-5 and TRBJ1-6; a weak D match, TRBD1 (5 bases). Germline CDR1 reads MNHEY; CDR2 reads SVGAGI. The CDR3 consists of 15 residues. The ends were cut back, 2 bases at V and 8 bases at J, with 13 bases in the middle. DNA of the CDR3: TGTGCCAGCAGTTACAACAGGCCCCGGGATTCACCCCTCCACTTT. It is translated as CASSYNRPRDSPLHF.

Many counts were recorded for this clonotype. The rearrangement links TRBV5-1 to TRBJ1-6, with a tentative D call TRBD1 (5 bases). Germline values: CDR1 SGHRS, CDR2 YFSETQ. V was cut by 3 bases and J by 9 bases, with 10 bases left in between. The CDR3 runs to 13 residues. CDR3 protein: CASSSQETSPLHF. Written as DNA, the CDR3 is TGCGCCAGCAGCTCACAGGAAACTTCACCCCTCCACTTT.